The 15 T cell receptor beta chains in this list originate from one sample, sequenced in a study of metastatic and nonmetastatic thyroid tumors. Through MiXCR, TCRdb re-clonotyped the PCR reads. The table has roughly 18,000 clones, about a quarter seen once. Thyroid surgery took place with no prior treatment in any patient. What was sequenced was tumor tissue. The receptors come from a female donor with papillary thyroid cancer or a benign thyroid nodule (not recorded which). Some clones in this sample may be carry-over from other donors' samples.

This clone was observed many times. This chain uses TRBV2 with TRBJ1-6, with TRBD1 matching over 7 bases. V trimming: 4 bases; J trimming: 10 bases; junction bases outside the gene matches: 7. CDR1 is SNHLY, CDR2 FYNNEI, per germline. The CDR3 spans 14 residues. Here the CDR3 reads CASSVRQGQSPLHF. CDR3 bases: TGTGCCAGCAGTGTAAGACAGGGCCAATCACCCCTCCACTTT.

This clone appeared a few times. Given a much more abundant clone one base away, this may be a read error. Other DNA sequences in this specimen translate into the identical CDR3. The V call is TRBV6-7, the J call TRBJ2-4; D unresolved. TRBV6-7 is an ORF; its function is uncertain. This CDR3 contains 17 residues. CDR3 in DNA: TGTGCCAGCAGTTACTCTTGCCTCGACCCGGCCAAAAACATTCAGTGCTTC. Its translation is CASSYSCLDPAKNIQCF.

In this sample, this clone turned up a few times. The germline gene is not matched at one end of the junction; a read error may be the cause. The CDR3 region is CSSSTGTSASSPLHF. The CDR3 nucleotides are TGTTCCAGTAGTACCGGTACCTCGGCGAGTTCACCCCTCCACTTT. This rearrangement joins TRBV19 to TRBJ1-6; the D is unclear. This CDR3 comprises 15 residues. Looked up from germline, CDR1 is LNHDA and CDR2 is SQIVND (reference sequence).

This clone has just a few counts. As DNA, the CDR3 is TGTGTTAGCAGTTTAAACAGGGGGTTCTACGAGCAGTACTTC. This encodes CVSSLNRGFYEQYF. The chain uses TRBV28 and TRBJ2-7; TRBD1 matches 8 bases. CDR3 length equals 14 residues. Germline V gene sequence: CDR1 MDHEN, CDR2 SYDVKM.

This chain connects TRBV12-3 or TRBV12-4 to TRBJ1-4; tentatively, D is TRBD1 (6 bases). V shed 2 bases and J shed 8 bases, with 21 bases lying between them. This CDR3 region has 17 residues. The CDR3 nucleotides are TGTGCCAGCAGTTTAATCCAGGGGAGCAATGTGTGGGAAAAACTGTTTTTT. It specifies CASSLIQGSNVWEKLFF.

This clone was picked up many times. This chain's CDR3 is CSARRLAGVSPRGFDEQFF. The CDR3 region has the DNA TGCAGTGCCCGACGACTAGCGGGAGTTTCCCCCCGCGGATTCGATGAGCAGTTCTTC. This chain connects TRBV20-1 to TRBJ2-1; 12 nucleotides line up with TRBD2. Trimming removed 6 bases from V and 8 bases from J; junction bases left unmatched: 23. The CDR3 contains 19 residues. CDR1 is DFQATT and CDR2 is SNEGSKA in the germline V gene (reference sequence).

In this sample, this clone is medium-sized. The rearrangement links TRBV20-1 to TRBJ2-7, with D unresolved. Germline V gives CDR1 DFQATT, CDR2 SNEGSKA (reference sequence). The CDR3 has 17 residues. Trimming pared 1 base from V and 2 bases from J, leaving 21 bases between. The CDR3 bases are TGCAGTGCTAGAGGAGACTTTTTTCAGACGACCCCCTACGAGCAGTACTTC. This codes for CSARGDFFQTTPYEQYF.

This rearrangement joins TRBV18 to TRBJ1-3, with D unresolved. The CDR3 contains 15 residues. The V and J ends lost 0 bases and 2 bases respectively, with 8 bases between them. Per the germline V gene, CDR1 is KGHSH and CDR2 is LQKENI. The CDR3 region has the DNA TGTGCCAGCTCACCACCGCTGACGGCTGGAAACACCATATATTTT. Its protein product is CASSPPLTAGNTIYF.

This clone was counted a few times. The V gene is TRBV2, the J gene TRBJ1-5; TRBD1 matches 9 bases. With 7 bases clipped from V and 4 bases from J, the junction kept 11 bases outside the gene matches. The length of the CDR3 is 16 residues. Germline CDR1 and CDR2: SNHLY and FYNNEI. This CDR3 is CASKASSGTGNQPQHF. The DNA for the CDR3 is TGTGCCAGCAAAGCATCCTCCGGGACAGGGAATCAGCCCCAGCATTTT.

There are a few counts of this clone. The chain carries TRBV6-1 and TRBJ1-6; tentatively, D is TRBD1 (6 bases). The CDR3 extends over 15 amino acids. Per germline, CDR1 MNHNS and CDR2 SASEGT. V was cut by 1 base and J by 10 bases, with 14 bases left in between. In nucleotides, the CDR3 is TGTGCCAGCAGTGAAGTTCAGGGGAGAGAGTCACCCCTCCACTTT. It encodes CASSEVQGRESPLHF.

In this sample, this clone turned up many times. V and J are TRBV20-1 and TRBJ1-2; 12 bases fit TRBD1. CDR1 is DFQATT, CDR2 SNEGSKA, per germline (reference sequence). The V and J ends lost 4 bases and 8 bases, in that order; junction bases with no gene match: 5. The CDR3 sequence is 13 residues long. The CDR3 DNA sequence: TGCAGTGCTATGGGACAGGGGGCTCGAGGCTACACCTTC. Translation: CSAMGQGARGYTF.

The rearrangement joins TRBV11-2 to TRBJ1-2; the match to TRBD1 covers 7 bases. The germline CDR1 and CDR2 sequences are SGHAT and FQNNGV. The CDR3 runs 16 residues. The junction had 12 bases not matched to a gene; V was cut back by 4 bases and J by 4 bases. CDR3 sequence reads: CASSSPGRGVAYGYTF. The DNA of the CDR3 is TGTGCCAGCAGCTCCCCGGGCAGGGGGGTTGCCTATGGCTACACCTTC.

This clone was seen at least ten times. The rearrangement links TRBV27 to TRBJ2-2, with a weak D call TRBD1 (6 bases). The CDR3 is made up of 14 amino acids. Germline assignment: CDR1 MNHEY and CDR2 SMNVEV (reference sequence). The V end was cut by 4 bases, the J end by 5 bases, with 11 bases between. In DNA, the CDR3 is TGTGCCAGCAGTTGGCAGGGGTGGACCGGGGAGCTGTTTTTT. Protein: CASSWQGWTGELFF.

This chain joins TRBV11-1 and TRBJ2-2, with 10 bases identical to TRBD1. CDR3 length: 17 residues. CDR1 and CDR2 (germline): SGHAT, FQDESV (reference sequence). With 11 bases clipped from V and 2 bases from J, the junction kept 14 bases outside the gene matches. The CDR3 DNA follows: TGTGCCGAGACCGGGCCCCGGGACAGGGGTAACACCGGGGAGCTGTTTTTT. Translating it yields CAETGPRDRGNTGELFF.

This clone appeared many times. The chain joins TRBV5-5 to TRBJ2-7; D might be TRBD1 (5 bases). With 2 bases removed from V and 2 bases from J, the gap between germline ends came to 8 bases. The CDR3 has 13 residues. Germline assignment: CDR1 SGHKS and CDR2 YYEKEE (reference sequence). This CDR3 reads CASSFRQTYEQYF. Here the CDR3 DNA reads TGTGCCAGCAGCTTTCGACAGACCTACGAGCAGTACTTC.